The TCR beta chain described here comes from a study of shared clonotypes between healthy human individuals. General study points: Against clonotypes common to all four donors, non-shared ones had lower generation probabilities.

Data came from immunoSEQ multiplex PCR; TCRdb stores just in-frame clones and leaves some out. The sample contains hundreds of thousands of clones, about three quarters of which appear only once. As for this clone: Its antigen is unidentified.

The CDR3 is 12 residues long. Germline CDR1 and CDR2: MDHEN and SYDVKM. The chain employs TRBV28 and TRBJ2-5; D gene unclear. The J call is uncertain, as TRBJ2-7 better fits the DNA end. The receptor comes from a woman in her thirties in good health. Material: memory CD4+ T cells sorted from blood. Indicated subset: CD45RA-negative fraction. CDR3 nucleotide sequence: TGTGCCAGCAGTCTTCACGACTACGAGCAGTACTTC. This encodes CASSLHDYEQYF.